Listed here are 18 T cell receptor beta chains from one sample, sequenced in a study of blood T cell repertoires in COVID-19. The table came from immunoSEQ multiplex PCR; TCRdb's copy has only in-frame clones and leaves some out. Here the sample spans about 120,000 clones, less than 85% being singletons. Sequencing was carried out using peripheral blood. These receptor sequences come from a human donor with acute or convalescent COVID-19. The donor label of this sample is uncertain.

This sequence joins TRBV11-1 and TRBJ1-1; D is possibly TRBD1 (6 bases). Germline CDR1 is SGHAT and CDR2 is FQDESV (reference sequence). The V end was cut by 3 bases, the J end by 2 bases, with 16 bases between. The CDR3 is 16 amino acids. CDR3 amino acids: CASSLVPGTSNTEAFF. In nucleotides, the CDR3 is TGTGCCAGCAGCTTGGTCCCCGGGACATCTAACACTGAAGCTTTCTTT.

This chain joins TRBV6-4 and TRBJ1-1; tentative D call: TRBD1 (5 bases). V was trimmed by 6 bases and J by 5 bases, leaving 16 bases between them. CDR3 length: 14 amino acids. Germline V CDR1 and CDR2: MRHNA, SNTAGT. CDR3: CASRPGTGGTEAFF. CDR3 nucleotides: TGTGCCAGCAGACCCGGGACTGGAGGAACTGAAGCTTTCTTT.

This chain links TRBV12-3 or TRBV12-4 with TRBJ1-5; D unresolved. The V and J ends lost 8 bases and 3 bases respectively, with 8 bases between them. The CDR3 sequence is 12 residues long. CDR3 sequence: CASALVNQPQHF. CDR3 nucleotide sequence: TGTGCCAGCGCACTGGTCAATCAGCCCCAGCATTTT.

The V call is TRBV5-1, the J call TRBJ1-1; 9 positions match TRBD1. With V trimmed by 5 bases and J by 4 bases, 6 bases remained unmatched. This CDR3 spans 14 amino acids. Germline V CDR1 and CDR2: SGHRS, YFSETQ. The CDR3 sequence is CASRPGQGPTEAFF. In DNA form, the CDR3 reads TGCGCCAGCAGACCCGGACAGGGGCCCACTGAAGCTTTCTTT.

CDR3 region: CATSRDPRGTEAFF. The CDR3 DNA is TGTGCCACCAGCAGAGATCCAAGAGGCACTGAAGCTTTCTTT. The rearrangement uses TRBV15 and TRBJ1-1; D is undetermined. This CDR3 comprises 14 residues. Germline CDR1 is LNHNV and CDR2 is YYDKDF (reference sequence). The V end lost 0 bases, the J end lost 4 bases, and 9 bases lay between the germline ends.

This clone has only one observation. J is TRBJ2-4 and V is TRBV11-1; tentatively, D is TRBD1 (6 bases). V lost 5 bases and J lost 0, with 11 bases in between. In germline, CDR1 is SGHAT, CDR2 FQDESV (reference sequence). This CDR3 spans 15 amino acids. For the CDR3, the DNA is TGTGCCAGCAGCCTCACAGGGTTAGCCAAAAACATTCAGTACTTC. This sequence encodes CASSLTGLAKNIQYF.

This clone was seen more than once but under ten times. The V and J genes are TRBV28 and TRBJ2-5; no definite D call. The V end was cut by 6 bases, the J end by 7 bases, with 12 bases between. The CDR3 spans 12 residues. Germline V lookup: CDR1 MDHEN, CDR2 SYDVKM. Written as DNA, the CDR3 is TGTGCCAGCAGCCCCCCTAGTACGACCCAGTACTTC. Amino acids: CASSPPSTTQYF. Full variable domain (rest looked up from reference TRBV28 and TRBJ2-5): DVKVTQSSRYLVKRTGEKVFLECVQDMDHENMFWYRQDPGLGLRLIYFSYDVKMKEKGDIPEGYSVSREKKERFSLILESASTNQTSMYLCASSPPSTTQYFGPGTRLLVL.

The gene calls are TRBV12-3 or TRBV12-4 and TRBJ1-1; no clear D. The ends were cut back, 7 bases at V and 5 bases at J, with 8 bases in the middle. CDR3 length equals 11 residues. The CDR3 DNA is TGTGCCAGCACTTGGCATACTGAAGCTTTCTTT. Translation: CASTWHTEAFF.

V and J are TRBV30 and TRBJ1-5, with 7 bases fitting TRBD1. The CDR3 sequence is 14 residues long. The junction had 4 bases not matched to a gene; V was cut back by 3 bases and J by 2 bases. Germline CDR1 is GTSNPN and CDR2 is SVGIG (reference sequence). The CDR3 protein is CAWSEGAGNQPQHF. The CDR3 DNA is TGTGCCTGGAGCGAGGGGGCGGGCAATCAGCCCCAGCATTTT.

The chain employs TRBV19 and TRBJ2-6; a weak D match, TRBD2 (5 bases). The CDR3 sequence is 12 residues long. Trimming removed 7 bases from V and 5 bases from J, with 6 bases in between. Per the germline V gene, CDR1 is LNHDA and CDR2 is SQIVND (reference sequence). The CDR3 DNA reads as TGTGCCAGTACGGGGAGGGCCAACGTCCTGACTTTC. Translated: CASTGRANVLTF.

The V gene is TRBV24-1, the J gene TRBJ2-3; D may be TRBD2 (5 bases). There are 14 residues in the CDR3. Trimming removed 3 bases at V and 6 bases at J, with 12 bases between. CDR1 is KGHDR, CDR2 SFDVKD, per germline. CDR3 loop: CATSDPIWEDTQYF. The DNA of the CDR3 is TGTGCCACCAGTGATCCCATCTGGGAGGATACGCAGTATTTT.

This rearrangement joins TRBV18 to TRBJ2-5; 9 bases align to TRBD2. CDR1 is KGHSH, CDR2 LQKENI, per germline. The J segment lost 0 bases and the V segment lost 6 bases, leaving 8 bases of the junction unmatched. The CDR3 is 16 amino acids. The CDR3 nucleotides are TGTGCCAGCTCGCCGGGCGGGGGGGGTCACCAAGAGACCCAGTACTTC. Translated: CASSPGGGGHQETQYF.

The chain has TRBV5-1 and TRBJ2-5; 9 nucleotides match TRBD1. In germline, CDR1 is SGHRS, CDR2 YFSETQ. This CDR3 spans 14 amino acids. V shed 5 bases and J 5 bases; nucleotides not matched to a gene: 7. This CDR3 reads CASRPFTGGETQYF. CDR3 in DNA: TGCGCCAGCAGGCCATTTACAGGGGGCGAGACCCAGTACTTC.

The J gene is TRBJ1-3, the V gene TRBV5-1, with unresolved D. V lost 4 bases to trimming and J lost 0 bases, with 17 bases between them. From germline, CDR1 is SGHRS and CDR2 YFSETQ. There are 17 residues in the CDR3. The CDR3 protein is CASSHGSTAFSGNTIYF. As DNA, the CDR3 is TGCGCCAGCAGCCACGGCAGTACAGCTTTCTCTGGAAACACCATATATTTT.

The rearrangement uses TRBV4-1 and TRBJ2-6; the D is unclear. Germline CDR1 MGHRA, CDR2 YSYEKL. Trimming pared 4 bases from V and 0 bases from J, leaving 10 bases between. The CDR3 runs 16 residues. CDR3 region: CASSLQTASGANVLTF. The CDR3 DNA sequence: TGCGCCAGCAGCCTACAAACAGCCTCTGGGGCCAACGTCCTGACTTTC.

This clone was seen only a few times. The DNA for the CDR3 is TGCGCCAGCAGCTTGGTCGCTAGCGGGGGAACAGATACGCAGTATTTT. This translates into CASSLVASGGTDTQYF. The chain couples TRBV5-1 to TRBJ2-3; 10 bases agree with TRBD2. With V trimmed by 0 bases and J by 3 bases, 4 bases remained unmatched. Germline assignment: CDR1 SGHRS and CDR2 YFSETQ. There are 16 residues in the CDR3.

This chain joins TRBV28 and TRBJ2-5; D is unresolved. The V gene's germline CDR1 is MDHEN and CDR2 SYDVKM. The CDR3 runs to 14 residues. Between the trimmed V and J ends, which lost 6 bases and 1 base, there was a span of 12 bases. The CDR3 protein is CASSYIWAQETQYF. The CDR3 region has the DNA TGTGCCAGCAGCTACATCTGGGCCCAAGAGACCCAGTACTTC. Using reference TRBV28 and TRBJ2-5 for the parts outside the CDR3, the full variable domain is DVKVTQSSRYLVKRTGEKVFLECVQDMDHENMFWYRQDPGLGLRLIYFSYDVKMKEKGDIPEGYSVSREKKERFSLILESASTNQTSMYLCASSYIWAQETQYFGPGTRLLVL.

The J gene is TRBJ2-5, the V gene TRBV28; D is perhaps TRBD2 (5 bases). The germline V and J ends were trimmed by 4 bases and 2 bases, with 11 bases remaining between them. Germline loops: CDR1 MDHEN, CDR2 SYDVKM. The length of the CDR3 is 14 residues. CDR3 protein: CASSYGGSQETQYF. The DNA of the CDR3 is TGTGCCAGCAGTTATGGCGGGTCGCAAGAGACCCAGTACTTC.